This TCR beta chain was recorded in a study of radiation and T cells in renal cell carcinoma. As for the study in general: Nephrectomy followed 15 Gy stereotactic body radiation by 4 weeks.

Broader study findings: Top tumor clonotypes rose in blood 2 weeks post-radiation, then contracted. Baseline intratumoral clonotype presence is unknown without pretreatment biopsies.

Repertoires were generated with immunoSEQ multiplex PCR, while TCRdb's copy carries only in-frame clones and drops some. The data contain tens of thousands of clones, under 90% of them singletons. To note about this clone: Its antigen is not known.

The V end was cut by 11 bases, the J end by 1 base, with 15 bases between. This CDR3 region has 14 residues. CDR1 is SEHNR and CDR2 is FQNEAQ in the germline V gene (reference sequence). Regarding time point: baseline pretreatment blood. Treatment meaning: 15 Gy SBRT to primary tumor, nephrectomy 4 weeks later. Blood was sampled at baseline, 2 weeks and 4 weeks after SBRT. The source of this sequence is a man in his sixties with renal cell carcinoma. The sample consisted of blood, taken from a patient whose treatment included radiotherapy and nephrectomy. The chain links TRBV7-9 to TRBJ2-1; TRBD2 might be the D (7 bases). The CDR3 region has the DNA TGTGCCTCCCGCGGGGGCGGATCCTACAATGAGCAGTTCTTC. It codes for CASRGGGSYNEQFF.